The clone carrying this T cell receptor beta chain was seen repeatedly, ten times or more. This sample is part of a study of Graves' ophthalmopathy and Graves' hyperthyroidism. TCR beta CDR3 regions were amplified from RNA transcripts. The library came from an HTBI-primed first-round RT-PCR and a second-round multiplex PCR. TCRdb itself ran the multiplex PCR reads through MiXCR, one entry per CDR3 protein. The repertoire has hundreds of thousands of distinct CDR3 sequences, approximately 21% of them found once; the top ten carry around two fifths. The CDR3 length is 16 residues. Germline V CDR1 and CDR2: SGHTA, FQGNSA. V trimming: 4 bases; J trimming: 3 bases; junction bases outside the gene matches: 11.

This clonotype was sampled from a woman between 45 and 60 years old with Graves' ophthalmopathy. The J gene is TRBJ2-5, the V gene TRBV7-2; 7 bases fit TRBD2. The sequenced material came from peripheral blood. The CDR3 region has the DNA TGTGCCAGCAGCTACCTACCGGCCGGGACTAAAGAGACCCAGTACTTC. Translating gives CASSYLPAGTKETQYF.